These 31 T cell receptor beta chains were all obtained from the same sample, sequenced in a study of shared clonotypes between healthy human individuals. This table comes from immunoSEQ multiplex PCR, and its TCRdb copy is limited to in-frame clones, with some not included. The data show some 2,400,000 clones, with approximately 94% seen just once and 0.13% held by the top ten. Material: naive CD4+ T cells sorted from blood. This sample's subset: CD45RA+ positively selected. These receptors were taken from a man in his late teens or twenties in good health.

This sequence joins TRBV11-2 and TRBJ2-7; D is tentatively TRBD1 or TRBD2 (6 bases each). Germline V CDR1 and CDR2: SGHAT, FQNNGV. The CDR3 spans 16 residues. V was clipped by 2 bases and J by 2 bases, with 16 bases between them. For the CDR3, the DNA is TGTGCCAGCAGCTTAACCGGGGGCGGTTGGCCCTACGAGCAGTACTTC. Translating it yields CASSLTGGGWPYEQYF.

This rearrangement joins TRBV7-2 to TRBJ1-2; TRBD1 matches 7 bases. Per the germline V gene, CDR1 is SGHTA and CDR2 is FQGNSA. This CDR3 contains 15 residues. With V trimmed by 5 bases and J by 5 bases, 11 bases remained unmatched. The CDR3 loop is CASSPPGQKMYGYTF. The CDR3 coding sequence is TGTGCCAGCAGCCCACCGGGACAGAAAATGTATGGCTACACCTTC.

This sequence joins TRBV2 and TRBJ1-1, with no clear D. The CDR3 extends over 15 amino acids. V was cut by 7 bases and J by 1 base, with 16 bases left in between. The V gene's germline CDR1 is SNHLY and CDR2 FYNNEI. CDR3 sequence (DNA): TGTGCCAGCACTCCAAGGGAGTCTAAGAACACTGAAGCTTTCTTT. Its translation is CASTPRESKNTEAFF.

The V gene is TRBV10-1, the J gene TRBJ2-2, with D possibly being TRBD1 or TRBD2 (5 bases each). Germline V gene lookup returns CDR1 WNHNN and CDR2 SYGVQD (reference sequence). This CDR3 has 15 residues. Trimming removed 0 bases from V and 5 bases from J, with 10 bases in between. CDR3 in DNA: TGCGCCAGCAGTGAGTCAGGGACGGGAACCGGGGAGCTGTTTTTT. It encodes CASSESGTGTGELFF.

DNA for the CDR3: TGCGCCAGCACCTCGGCCACCGTTTCATACAATGAGCAGTTCTTC. It yields the protein CASTSATVSYNEQFF. This sequence joins TRBV5-1 and TRBJ2-1; D unclear. The CDR3 is made up of 15 amino acids. The germline V and J ends were trimmed by 6 bases and 4 bases, with 17 bases remaining between them. CDR1 is SGHRS and CDR2 is YFSETQ in the germline V gene.

This sequence joins TRBV6-1 and TRBJ1-2, with D perhaps matching TRBD1 (6 bases). The CDR3 spans 12 residues. Germline V gene lookup returns CDR1 MNHNS and CDR2 SASEGT. The V and J ends lost 8 bases and 3 bases respectively, with 10 bases between them. CDR3 in amino acids: CASRQVHYGYTF. CDR3 sequence (DNA): TGTGCCAGCCGACAGGTTCACTATGGCTACACCTTC.

The chain is built from TRBV6-1 and TRBJ2-7; no clear D gene. The V end was cut by 8 bases, the J end by 3 bases, with 5 bases between. Germline V gene data show CDR1 as MNHNS and CDR2 as SASEGT. This CDR3 region has 10 residues. The CDR3 bases are TGTGCCAGCCGAGACTACGAGCAGTACTTC. Translated, it gives CASRDYEQYF.

In regard to this clone: The same CDR3 also results from other DNA sequences found in this sample. The chain links TRBV11-2 to TRBJ1-5; the D is unclear. The germline V gene encodes CDR1 SGHAT and CDR2 FQNNGV. V was shortened by 0 bases and J by 5 bases, with 5 bases between the two germline ends. This CDR3 spans 13 amino acids. The CDR3 coding sequence is TGTGCCAGCAGCTTAGATAGGGATCAGCCCCAGCATTTT. Translating gives CASSLDRDQPQHF.

The V call is TRBV5-5, the J call TRBJ2-3; D gene unclear. Germline lookup yields CDR1 SGHKS and CDR2 YYEKEE (reference sequence). The CDR3 runs 13 residues. Trimming stripped 5 bases from V and 3 bases from J, with 10 bases between. CDR3 nucleotides: TGTGCCAGCAGAGCAGACGGAACAGATACGCAGTATTTT. Protein product: CASRADGTDTQYF.

The chain combines TRBV5-3 with TRBJ2-5; 8 positions agree with TRBD1. TRBV5-3 is recorded as an ORF, its role being uncertain. After removal of 3 bases from V and 3 bases from J, the junction contained 7 bases not matched to a gene. This CDR3 is 15 amino acids long. The CDR3 loop reads CARSSPNRGKETQYF. Written as DNA, the CDR3 is TGTGCCAGAAGCTCCCCAAACAGGGGGAAAGAGACCCAGTACTTC.

The chain joins TRBV5-8 to TRBJ1-2; 8 nucleotides agree with TRBD1. The CDR3 runs 14 residues. Germline values: CDR1 SGHTS, CDR2 YDEGEE. Trimming at V came to 4 bases and at J to 4 bases, leaving 6 bases not matched to a gene. Here the CDR3 DNA reads TGTGCCAGCAGCAACGGACAGGGTGCCTATGGCTACACCTTC. As protein: CASSNGQGAYGYTF.

The rearrangement joins TRBV7-2 to TRBJ2-5, with D possibly being TRBD1 or TRBD2 (5 bases each). This CDR3 is built from 15 residues. Germline loops: CDR1 SGHTA, CDR2 FQGNSA. The V end lost 5 bases, the J end lost 5 bases, and 18 bases lay between the germline ends. The CDR3 sequence: CASSRDPSGTETQYF. In DNA form, the CDR3 reads TGTGCCAGCAGCCGGGACCCGTCAGGTACGGAGACCCAGTACTTC.

The chain combines TRBV6-1 with TRBJ1-4; TRBD1 matches at 8 bases. The J segment lost 2 bases and the V segment lost 4 bases, leaving 9 bases of the junction unmatched. Looked up from germline, CDR1 is MNHNS and CDR2 is SASEGT. CDR3 size: 17 residues. For the CDR3, the DNA is TGTGCCAGCAGTGTCCCTGGCAGGGGGCTTACTAATGAAAAACTGTTTTTT. Its translation: CASSVPGRGLTNEKLFF.

The chain uses TRBV5-1 and TRBJ1-1, with D unresolved. V was trimmed by 4 bases and J by 5 bases, leaving 12 bases between them. The CDR3 contains 13 residues. The germline gives CDR1 SGHRS, CDR2 YFSETQ. In DNA, the CDR3 is TGCGCCAGCAGCCCCTCGGGTGTGACTGAAGCTTTCTTT. Its translation: CASSPSGVTEAFF.

The chain couples TRBV6-5 to TRBJ2-7; 10 nucleotides match TRBD1. V shed 0 bases and J 7 bases; nucleotides not matched to a gene: 9. CDR3 length: 16 residues. Germline-derived CDR1 and CDR2 are MNHEY and SVGAGI. DNA for the CDR3: TGTGCCAGCAGTTACTCGAGGGGGACAGGGGTGAGAGAGCAGTACTTC. Protein: CASSYSRGTGVREQYF.

The V call is TRBV5-8, the J call TRBJ1-5; tentative D call: TRBD1 (5 bases). V was pared by 2 bases and J by 12 bases, with 12 bases between. Germline CDR1 and CDR2: SGHTS and YDEGEE. The CDR3 has 12 amino acids. For the CDR3, the DNA is TGTGCCAGCAGCTTACGGGGGAGAGACCAGCATTTT. Protein sequence: CASSLRGRDQHF.

This clone was observed once. This CDR3 is also generated by other DNA sequences in the sample. J is TRBJ1-3 and V is TRBV28, with no clear D. The CDR3 runs to 15 residues. Germline CDR1 reads MDHEN; CDR2 reads SYDVKM. The V and J ends lost 4 bases and 0 bases respectively, with 10 bases between them. The CDR3 bases are TGTGCCAGCAGTTCGACGGGAAGCTCTGGAAACACCATATATTTT. It specifies CASSSTGSSGNTIYF.

There are a few counts of this clone. The chain combines TRBV5-4 with TRBJ2-5, with unresolved D. The ends were cut back, 4 bases at V and 2 bases at J, with 3 bases in the middle. This CDR3 comprises 11 residues. Per germline, CDR1 SGHNT and CDR2 YYREEE (reference sequence). The chain's CDR3 is CASSQQETQYF. The CDR3 DNA reads as TGTGCCAGCAGCCAACAAGAGACCCAGTACTTC.

This clone has just one count. Other DNA sequences in this sample translate to the same CDR3. The rearrangement links TRBV5-4 to TRBJ2-3; D is uncertain. There are 13 residues in the CDR3. Germline lookup yields CDR1 SGHNT and CDR2 YYREEE (reference sequence). The germline V and J ends were trimmed by 1 base and 1 base, with 4 bases remaining between them. CDR3 nucleotides: TGTGCCAGCAGCTTGATGGGCACAGATACGCAGTATTTT. This codes for CASSLMGTDTQYF.

The gene calls are TRBV6-6 and TRBJ2-3; unclear D gene. Germline V gene sequence: CDR1 MNHNY, CDR2 SVGAGI (reference sequence). This CDR3 has 14 amino acids. The V and J ends lost 4 bases and 4 bases respectively, with 12 bases between them. The CDR3 protein is CASSSLAPADTQYF. For the CDR3, the DNA is TGTGCCAGCAGTTCACTGGCCCCAGCAGATACGCAGTATTTT.

The J gene is TRBJ1-1, the V gene TRBV9, with D possibly matching TRBD1 (5 bases). CDR1 and CDR2 (germline): SGDLS, YYNGEE. The CDR3 has 15 residues. Deletions cut 0 bases from V and 5 bases from J, with 14 bases between. DNA of the CDR3: TGTGCCAGCAGCGTAGCGGGGGGAGTGGGAACTGAAGCTTTCTTT. Protein sequence: CASSVAGGVGTEAFF. The complete variable domain, with remaining parts taken from reference TRBV9 and TRBJ1-1, reads DSGVTQTPKHLITATGQRVTLRCSPRSGDLSVYWYQQSLDQGLQFLIQYYNGEERAKGNILERFSAQQFPDLHSELNLSSLELGDSALYFCASSVAGGVGTEAFFGQGTRLTVV.

The rearrangement links TRBV28 to TRBJ2-4; D is ambiguous. The V end lost 3 bases, the J end lost 0 bases, and 9 bases lay between the germline ends. This CDR3 comprises 15 residues. Germline V lookup: CDR1 MDHEN, CDR2 SYDVKM. CDR3 sequence: CASSFHQIAKNIQYF. The CDR3 coding sequence is TGTGCCAGCAGTTTCCATCAGATAGCCAAAAACATTCAGTACTTC.

This chain uses TRBV7-6 with TRBJ2-7; TRBD1 agrees at 8 bases. CDR3 size: 14 residues. Unmatched junction bases numbered 6, after V lost 1 base and J lost 7 bases. The germline CDR1 and CDR2 sequences are SGHVS and FNYEAQ. The CDR3 reads CASSLGQGANEQYF. CDR3 coding DNA: TGTGCCAGCAGCTTAGGCCAGGGGGCCAATGAGCAGTACTTC.

The CDR3 DNA follows: TGTGCCAGCAGGGGACAGGGAGCCGACGAGCAGTACTTC. This translates into CASRGQGADEQYF. The genes are TRBV6-5 and TRBJ2-7; 9 bases are shared with TRBD1. The CDR3 length is 13 residues. V lost 6 bases to trimming and J lost 5 bases; unmatched junction nucleotides: 5. CDR1 and CDR2 from the germline V gene are MNHEY and SVGAGI.

The chain recombines TRBV2 with TRBJ1-4; TRBD1 matches at 9 bases. V trimming: 6 bases; J trimming: 7 bases; junction bases outside the gene matches: 6. This CDR3 is 14 amino acids long. Germline CDR1 SNHLY, CDR2 FYNNEI. The CDR3 nucleotides read TGTGCCAGCAGGATGGACAGGGGAGGTGAAAAACTGTTTTTT. It is translated as CASRMDRGGEKLFF.

With regard to this clone: The same CDR3 is also encoded by other DNA sequences in this sample. V and J are TRBV6-5 and TRBJ2-7, with D perhaps TRBD1 (6 bases). The CDR3 is 16 residues long. Germline CDR1 and CDR2: MNHEY and SVGAGI. V lost 0 bases and J 3 bases, leaving 15 bases between the germline ends. CDR3 nucleotide sequence: TGTGCCAGCAGTTACTCGTCGGCAGGGGTGGGCTACGAGCAGTACTTC. This gives the protein CASSYSSAGVGYEQYF.

V gene TRBV5-1 combines with J gene TRBJ2-3; 11 bases agree with TRBD2. Germline CDR1 and CDR2: SGHRS and YFSETQ. The CDR3 length is 17 residues. The junction had 4 bases not matched to a gene; V was cut back by 0 bases and J by 1 base. CDR3 nucleotides: TGCGCCAGCAGCTTGGCTAAGACTAGCGGGGGCACAGATACGCAGTATTTT. This encodes CASSLAKTSGGTDTQYF.

A word on this clone: This same CDR3 is encoded by further DNA sequences in the sample. The chain recombines TRBV5-1 with TRBJ2-1; tentatively, D is TRBD1 or TRBD2 (5 bases each). Germline-derived CDR1 and CDR2 are SGHRS and YFSETQ. V gave up 4 bases and J gave up 3 bases, with 11 bases separating them. The CDR3 loop spans 14 amino acids. The CDR3 is CASSPGTGYNEQFF. The DNA for the CDR3 is TGCGCCAGCAGCCCCGGGACGGGCTACAATGAGCAGTTCTTC. The full variable domain, rest sourced from reference TRBV5-1 and TRBJ2-1, is KAGVTQTPRYLIKTRGQQVTLSCSPISGHRSVSWYQQTPGQGLQFLFEYFSETQRNKGNFPGRFSGRQFSNSRSEMNVSTLELGDSALYLCASSPGTGYNEQFFGPGTRLTVL.

The J gene is TRBJ1-3, the V gene TRBV19; D is unresolved. The CDR3 is made up of 15 amino acids. Trimming stripped 3 bases from V and 3 bases from J, with 12 bases between. Looked up from germline, CDR1 is LNHDA and CDR2 is SQIVND (reference sequence). In DNA form, the CDR3 reads TGTGCCAGTAGTATTTCCCGTTACGGTGGAAACACCATATATTTT. Protein sequence: CASSISRYGGNTIYF. The variable domain in full, with the rest retrieved from reference TRBV19 and TRBJ1-3, is DGGITQSPKYLFRKEGQNVTLSCEQNLNHDAMYWYRQDPGQGLRLIYYSQIVNDFQKGDIAEGYSVSREKKESFPLTVTSAQKNPTAFYLCASSISRYGGNTIYFGEGSWLTVV.

The chain carries TRBV19 and TRBJ2-7, with a possible D match to TRBD1 (6 bases). The germline V gene encodes CDR1 LNHDA and CDR2 SQIVND (reference sequence). The germline V and J ends were trimmed by 3 bases and 4 bases, with 10 bases remaining between them. This CDR3 has 13 amino acids. CDR3 nucleotide sequence: TGTGCCAGTAGTATCGTGGGGGCGTACGAGCAGTACTTC. Translating it yields CASSIVGAYEQYF. The full variable domain, in which reference TRBV19 and TRBJ2-7 provide the parts outside the CDR3, is DGGITQSPKYLFRKEGQNVTLSCEQNLNHDAMYWYRQDPGQGLRLIYYSQIVNDFQKGDIAEGYSVSREKKESFPLTVTSAQKNPTAFYLCASSIVGAYEQYFGPGTRLTVT.

Here the CDR3 reads CATQQGYEQYF. CDR3 DNA sequence: TGTGCCACACAACAGGGTTACGAGCAGTACTTC. The rearrangement joins TRBV6-5 to TRBJ2-7, with a possible D match to TRBD1 (6 bases). V lost 10 bases and J lost 4, with 11 bases in between. This CDR3 contains 11 residues. Looked up from germline, CDR1 is MNHEY and CDR2 is SVGAGI.